This T cell receptor beta chain derives from a study of regulatory dendritic cells for organ transplantation. Here immunoSEQ multiplex PCR was the method, and the copy in TCRdb shows in-frame clones only, minus some. The table includes under 40,000 clones, around 90% detected once. This CDR3 comprises 12 residues. The germline CDR1 and CDR2 sequences are MGHDK and SYGVNS. Trimming removed 3 bases at V and 8 bases at J, with 7 bases between. Whole-study results and caveats: Memory CD8+ T cells were the most oligoclonal; naive cells were highly diverse. Regulatory dendritic cells appeared to expand memory CD8+ clones less than mature ones.

This clone was seen just once. Its cognate antigen is unknown. Sequencing was carried out using naive CD8+ T cells from blood. Subset defined: CD45RA+ naive T cells. The receptor was derived from a human donor in good health. The V and J genes are TRBV25-1 and TRBJ2-2; tentatively, D is TRBD2 (5 bases). CDR3 region: CASSERRGELFF. For the CDR3, the DNA is TGTGCCAGCAGTGAGCGGAGGGGGGAGCTGTTTTTT.